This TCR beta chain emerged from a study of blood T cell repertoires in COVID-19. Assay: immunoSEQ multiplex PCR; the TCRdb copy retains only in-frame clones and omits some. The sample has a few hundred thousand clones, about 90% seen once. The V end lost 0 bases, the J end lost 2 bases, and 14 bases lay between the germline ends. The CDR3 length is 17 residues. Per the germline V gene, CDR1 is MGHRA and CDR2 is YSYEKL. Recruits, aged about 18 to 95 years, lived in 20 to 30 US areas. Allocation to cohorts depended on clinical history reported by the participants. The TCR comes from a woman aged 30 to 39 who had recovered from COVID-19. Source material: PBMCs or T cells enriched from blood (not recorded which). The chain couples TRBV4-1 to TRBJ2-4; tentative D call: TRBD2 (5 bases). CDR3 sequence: CASSQERADTTKNIQYF. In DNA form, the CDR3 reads TGCGCCAGCAGCCAAGAGCGGGCGGATACTACCAAAAACATTCAGTACTTC.